What follows are 20 T cell receptor beta chains derived from one specimen sequenced in a study of cytomegalovirus exposure and HLA in healthy donors. A multiplex PCR was run with 60 Vbeta primers and 13 Jbeta primers. The table came from immunoSEQ multiplex PCR; TCRdb's copy has only in-frame clones and leaves some out. The sample shows roughly 150,000 clones, 70% to 85% of them seen only once. Specimen: PBMCs. These receptors all stem from a man aged 45 to 65 in good health and CMV-seropositive.

The J gene is TRBJ2-7, the V gene TRBV28; no firm D call. Germline V gene sequence: CDR1 MDHEN, CDR2 SYDVKM. The CDR3 consists of 13 residues. V was clipped by 2 bases and J by 6 bases, with 11 bases between them. CDR3 nucleotides: TGTGCCAGCAGTTTAGGAATCGGCGGCGAGCAGTACTTC. This translates into CASSLGIGGEQYF.

The V and J genes are TRBV9 and TRBJ1-2, with D perhaps TRBD1 (5 bases). This CDR3 is 14 amino acids long. The V gene's germline CDR1 is SGDLS and CDR2 YYNGEE. V was shortened by 1 base and J by 5 bases, with 12 bases between the two germline ends. CDR3 amino acids: CASSVSGAFYGYTF. The DNA for the CDR3 is TGTGCCAGCAGCGTAAGCGGGGCCTTTTATGGCTACACCTTC.

This chain uses TRBV5-6 with TRBJ1-3; 9 nucleotides agree with TRBD1. CDR3 length: 16 amino acids. In germline, CDR1 is SGHDT, CDR2 YYEEEE. J gave up 3 bases and V 0 bases, and 4 bases lay outside the gene matches. CDR3 region: CASSLVGTGSGNTIYF. CDR3 in DNA: TGTGCCAGCAGCTTGGTTGGGACAGGGAGTGGAAACACCATATATTTT. The full variable domain, with the rest looked up from reference TRBV5-6 and TRBJ1-3, is DAGVTQSPTHLIKTRGQQVTLRCSPKSGHDTVSWYQQALGQGPQFIFQYYEEEERQRGNFPDRFSGHQFPNYSSELNVNALLLGDSALYLCASSLVGTGSGNTIYFGEGSWLTVV.

The chain carries TRBV10-1 and TRBJ2-5; the D gene is possibly TRBD2 (6 bases). Germline-derived CDR1 and CDR2 are WNHNN and SYGVQD (reference sequence). Trimming shortened V by 3 bases and J by 5 bases, and 13 bases separated the two germline ends. CDR3 size: 14 residues. Here the CDR3 reads CASSDGGTGETQYF. CDR3 nucleotide sequence: TGCGCCAGCAGTGATGGAGGGACGGGGGAGACCCAGTACTTC.

The chain recombines TRBV9 with TRBJ1-1; D unclear. The ends were cut back, 0 bases at V and 2 bases at J, with 8 bases in the middle. CDR1 and CDR2 from the germline V gene are SGDLS and YYNGEE. This CDR3 is 14 amino acids long. CDR3 bases: TGTGCCAGCAGCGTAGGCGACATAAACACTGAAGCTTTCTTT. Translation: CASSVGDINTEAFF.

The chain links TRBV29-1 to TRBJ1-1, with unresolved D. Germline CDR1 reads SQVTM; CDR2 reads ANQGSEA. This CDR3 region has 13 residues. V was clipped by 5 bases and J by 1 base, with 11 bases between them. Here the CDR3 reads CSVSPSGNTEAFF. The CDR3 nucleotides are TGCAGCGTTTCCCCCTCAGGGAACACTGAAGCTTTCTTT.

This clone was observed a single time. The V call is TRBV7-9, the J call TRBJ2-7, with 7 bases identical to TRBD1. The CDR3 extends over 15 amino acids. CDR1 is SEHNR, CDR2 FQNEAQ, per germline (reference sequence). The ends lost 2 bases at V and 2 bases at J; junction bases unmatched: 6. The CDR3 reads CASSLMGDSPYEQYF. DNA for the CDR3: TGTGCCAGCAGCTTAATGGGGGACAGTCCCTACGAGCAGTACTTC.

The chain employs TRBV7-2 and TRBJ1-1, with no clear D. Trimming cost V 1 base and J 3 bases, with 9 bases left between them. The CDR3 runs to 14 residues. The germline V gene encodes CDR1 SGHTA and CDR2 FQGNSA. The CDR3 here is CASSLDGLYTEAFF. The CDR3 DNA sequence: TGTGCCAGCAGCTTAGATGGGCTTTACACTGAAGCTTTCTTT.

The chain couples TRBV2 to TRBJ1-5; D is unclear. This CDR3 contains 15 residues. Germline V CDR1 and CDR2: SNHLY, FYNNEI. V gave up 2 bases and J gave up 7 bases, with 15 bases separating them. CDR3 nucleotide sequence: TGTGCCAGCAGTGAATACCCCAGTCCCAACCAGCCCCAGCATTTT. It translates to CASSEYPSPNQPQHF.

The chain combines TRBV7-2 with TRBJ2-7; D possibly corresponds to TRBD2 (7 bases). The CDR3 runs to 15 residues. Germline V gives CDR1 SGHTA, CDR2 FQGNSA. V dropped 4 bases and J dropped 1 base, with 14 bases sitting between them. The DNA for the CDR3 is TGTGCCAGCAGCTCACGGCGGGGGCGATCCTACGAGCAGTACTTC. Protein sequence: CASSSRRGRSYEQYF.

This chain's CDR3 is CASSEPGGYGYTF. CDR3 nucleotide sequence: TGTGCCAGCAGCGAGCCGGGGGGCTATGGCTACACCTTC. The V gene is TRBV11-2, the J gene TRBJ1-2, with D possibly matching TRBD1 (5 bases). The germline V gene encodes CDR1 SGHAT and CDR2 FQNNGV. This CDR3 is built from 13 residues. The V gene lost 5 bases and the J gene lost 4 bases, with 11 bases spanning the gap.

V usage is TRBV7-9 and J usage is TRBJ2-1, with 9 bases aligning to TRBD2. This CDR3 spans 18 amino acids. V trimming: 2 bases; J trimming: 5 bases; junction bases outside the gene matches: 13. Germline V CDR1 and CDR2: SEHNR, FQNEAQ (reference sequence). This chain's CDR3 is CASSLSPGLSGGNNEQFF. In DNA, the CDR3 is TGTGCCAGCAGCTTATCCCCGGGGCTTAGCGGGGGTAACAATGAGCAGTTCTTC.

V and J are TRBV7-6 and TRBJ2-1; TRBD2 matches 9 bases. Germline assignment: CDR1 SGHVS and CDR2 FNYEAQ. V was pared by 6 bases and J by 3 bases, with 6 bases of the junction left unmatched. The CDR3 covers 15 residues. This CDR3 is CASRRGGANYNEQFF. DNA of the CDR3: TGTGCCAGCAGACGCGGGGGGGCGAACTACAATGAGCAGTTCTTC.

The chain has TRBV6-1 and TRBJ1-2, with 8 bases lining up with TRBD1. Germline assignment: CDR1 MNHNS and CDR2 SASEGT. J gave up 3 bases and V 4 bases, and 1 base lay outside the gene matches. This CDR3 spans 13 amino acids. Written as DNA, the CDR3 is TGTGCCAGCAGTGCGGGACAGGACTATGGCTACACCTTC. It yields the protein CASSAGQDYGYTF.

This clone occurred a few times. The chain links TRBV7-2 to TRBJ1-1; possibly TRBD1 for D (6 bases). CDR1 and CDR2 from the germline V gene are SGHTA and FQGNSA. The CDR3 spans 12 residues. The ends were cut back, 5 bases at V and 4 bases at J, with 8 bases in the middle. CDR3 loop: CASSRDITEAFF. CDR3 coding DNA: TGTGCCAGCAGCCGGGACATCACTGAAGCTTTCTTT. The entire variable domain, with the rest obtained from reference TRBV7-2 and TRBJ1-1, is as follows: GAGVSQSPSNKVTEKGKDVELRCDPISGHTALYWYRQSLGQGLEFLIYFQGNSAPDKSGLPSDRFSAERTGGSVSTLTIQRTQQEDSAVYLCASSRDITEAFFGQGTRLTVV.

The chain joins TRBV5-5 to TRBJ1-2; the D gene is possibly TRBD1 (6 bases). Germline-derived CDR1 and CDR2 are SGHKS and YYEKEE (reference sequence). CDR3 size: 16 residues. The V end lost 3 bases, the J end lost 7 bases, and 22 bases lay between the germline ends. DNA for the CDR3: TGTGCCAGCAGCTCCATGGGCCCACAGGGTTTAGGTGGCTACACCTTC. Its translation is CASSSMGPQGLGGYTF.

This chain links TRBV28 with TRBJ1-4; the D gene is possibly TRBD1 (5 bases). CDR3 length: 15 amino acids. Germline loops: CDR1 MDHEN, CDR2 SYDVKM. Trimming pared 8 bases from V and 5 bases from J, leaving 18 bases between. The DNA of the CDR3 is TGTGCCAGCTTGGTGGGTGACAGACGGAATGAAAAACTGTTTTTT. Its protein product is CASLVGDRRNEKLFF.

This sequence joins TRBV2 and TRBJ2-2; a weak D match, TRBD1 (6 bases). V lost 6 bases, J lost 2 bases, and 13 bases lay in between. Germline CDR1 is SNHLY and CDR2 is FYNNEI. This CDR3 region has 15 residues. DNA of the CDR3: TGTGCCAGCAGAGCCGGGACACCTAACACCGGGGAGCTGTTTTTT. Its translation: CASRAGTPNTGELFF.

The chain's CDR3 is CASSETGGLYEQYF. CDR3 nucleotides: TGTGCCAGCAGTGAGACAGGGGGCCTCTACGAGCAGTACTTC. J is TRBJ2-7 and V is TRBV28, with 10 bases that match TRBD1. V lost 5 bases and J lost 3; bases outside the gene matches: 4. This CDR3 spans 14 amino acids. Per the germline V gene, CDR1 is MDHEN and CDR2 is SYDVKM. Looking up the rest from reference TRBV28 and TRBJ2-7 gives the full variable domain: DVKVTQSSRYLVKRTGEKVFLECVQDMDHENMFWYRQDPGLGLRLIYFSYDVKMKEKGDIPEGYSVSREKKERFSLILESASTNQTSMYLCASSETGGLYEQYFGPGTRLTVT.

The chain uses TRBV19 and TRBJ1-2; D gene uncertain. V was trimmed by 4 bases and J by 4 bases, leaving 16 bases between them. This CDR3 comprises 15 residues. The germline CDR1 and CDR2 sequences are LNHDA and SQIVND (reference sequence). The CDR3 spells CASSTTLRELYGYTF. The CDR3 nucleotides are TGTGCCAGTAGTACGACCCTCCGGGAGCTCTATGGCTACACCTTC.